A single sample gave rise to the 16 T cell receptor beta chains below, sequenced in a study of long-term antiretroviral therapy in people with HIV. Assay version v3.0 of immunoSEQ was used, and it was run at survey level. Sequencing was performed with immunoSEQ multiplex PCR; in TCRdb, only in-frame clones are kept and a portion is missing. The sample gives approximately 15,000 clones, around 84% of which show up once; roughly 7.7% is in the top ten. Sequencing was performed on unsorted PBMCs, taken 0.1 years after starting antiretroviral therapy. The origin of the receptors is a man between 18 and 29 years old with HIV.

V gene TRBV30 combines with J gene TRBJ2-7, with 8 bases aligning to TRBD1. This CDR3 is 15 amino acids long. V was clipped by 4 bases and J by 7 bases; unmatched bases: 15. Germline CDR1 reads GTSNPN; CDR2 reads SVGIG (reference sequence). The chain's CDR3 is CAWKGPGQERGEQYF. In nucleotides, the CDR3 is TGTGCCTGGAAAGGTCCGGGACAGGAAAGGGGGGAGCAGTACTTC.

This clone was detected only once. The chain links TRBV11-3 to TRBJ2-7, with unresolved D. CDR1 is SGHNT, CDR2 YENEEA, per germline. The V and J ends lost 0 bases and 5 bases respectively, with 8 bases between them. The CDR3 spans 13 residues. Here the CDR3 DNA reads TGTGCCAGCAGCTTAGATTTCGGTAACGAGCAGTACTTC. This gives the protein CASSLDFGNEQYF.

This rearrangement joins TRBV9 to TRBJ2-1; 7 positions agree with TRBD2. J was trimmed by 4 bases and V by 0 bases; bases with no gene match: 7. Germline CDR1 reads SGDLS; CDR2 reads YYNGEE. CDR3 size: 16 residues. The CDR3 loop is CASSVGVSGEYNEQFF. The CDR3 DNA sequence: TGTGCCAGCAGCGTAGGGGTAAGCGGGGAATACAATGAGCAGTTCTTC.

V gene TRBV19 combines with J gene TRBJ1-2, with 10 bases identical to TRBD1. CDR1 and CDR2 (germline): LNHDA, SQIVND (reference sequence). The trim removed 5 bases at V and 4 bases at J, leaving 13 bases unmatched. The CDR3 length is 17 residues. The DNA of the CDR3 is TGTGCCAGTAGTCCCTCCCCGACAGGGGGCGCGAGCTATGGCTACACCTTC. Protein sequence: CASSPSPTGGASYGYTF.

The J gene is TRBJ2-3, the V gene TRBV9, with 10 bases lining up with TRBD2. Unmatched junction bases numbered 6, after V lost 2 bases and J lost 3 bases. The CDR3 extends over 16 amino acids. Germline V gene lookup returns CDR1 SGDLS and CDR2 YYNGEE. DNA of the CDR3: TGTGCCAGCAGCGTTTCCGGGACTAGCGATACAGATACGCAGTATTTT. Translating gives CASSVSGTSDTDTQYF.

This chain uses TRBV5-6 with TRBJ1-6; TRBD1 agrees at 7 bases. Germline values: CDR1 SGHDT, CDR2 YYEEEE. Trimming cost V 4 bases and J 10 bases; bases outside gene matches: 17. The CDR3 totals 17 residues. This chain's CDR3 is CASSPTGRGRIGSPLHF. The CDR3, as DNA: TGTGCCAGCAGCCCTACGGGGAGGGGGCGCATCGGGTCACCCCTCCACTTT.

The chain combines TRBV9 with TRBJ2-2; 13 bases are a match to TRBD2. The length of the CDR3 is 16 residues. The V gene's germline CDR1 is SGDLS and CDR2 YYNGEE. The trim removed 3 bases at V and 3 bases at J, leaving 2 bases unmatched. DNA of the CDR3: TGTGCCAGCAGCGGGGGACTAGCGGGACACACCGGGGAGCTGTTTTTT. Translation: CASSGGLAGHTGELFF.

The chain employs TRBV6-6 and TRBJ1-1; TRBD1 matches 7 bases. Germline trimming cut 5 bases from V and 8 bases from J; bases unmatched to any gene: 8. This CDR3 spans 13 amino acids. CDR1 is MNHNY and CDR2 is SVGAGI in the germline V gene (reference sequence). The chain's CDR3 is CASSQGVTGEAFF. The CDR3 nucleotides are TGTGCCAGCAGTCAGGGGGTTACCGGAGAAGCTTTCTTT.

The V call is TRBV5-1, the J call TRBJ2-2; D call uncertain. The germline V gene encodes CDR1 SGHRS and CDR2 YFSETQ. Trimming pared 0 bases from V and 0 bases from J, leaving 3 bases between. There are 14 residues in the CDR3. The CDR3 DNA reads as TGCGCCAGCAGCTTGGTTGCGAACACCGGGGAGCTGTTTTTT. Protein product: CASSLVANTGELFF.

The chain uses TRBV9 and TRBJ1-2; D not resolved. The V gene's germline CDR1 is SGDLS and CDR2 YYNGEE. Trimming took off 3 bases at V and 3 bases at J, with 21 bases between the two ends. This CDR3 has 17 amino acids. CDR3 residues: CASSGTRRNPGDYGYTF. The CDR3 DNA reads as TGTGCCAGCAGCGGGACTAGACGGAATCCGGGAGACTATGGCTACACCTTC. Full variable domain (outside the CDR3, taken from reference TRBV9 and TRBJ1-2): DSGVTQTPKHLITATGQRVTLRCSPRSGDLSVYWYQQSLDQGLQFLIQYYNGEERAKGNILERFSAQQFPDLHSELNLSSLELGDSALYFCASSGTRRNPGDYGYTFGSGTRLTVV.

This sequence joins TRBV5-8 and TRBJ2-5, with no clear D. Trimming left V 8 bases short and J 2 bases short, with 13 bases between. The V gene's germline CDR1 is SGHTS and CDR2 YDEGEE. There are 13 residues in the CDR3. CDR3 loop: CASAPEPQETQYF. As DNA, the CDR3 is TGTGCCAGTGCCCCGGAACCTCAAGAGACCCAGTACTTC.

This clone was seen more than once but under ten times. The chain combines TRBV6-5 with TRBJ1-3; D not certain. Trimming shortened V by 5 bases and J by 0 bases, and 8 bases separated the two germline ends. Germline assignment: CDR1 MNHEY and CDR2 SVGAGI. CDR3 length: 14 residues. The DNA of the CDR3 is TGTGCCAGCAGTCCTAGGAGCTCTGGAAACACCATATATTTT. The encoded protein is CASSPRSSGNTIYF.

In this sample, this clone turned up once. The V gene is TRBV4-3, the J gene TRBJ1-3, with TRBD1 matching over 8 bases. V was clipped by 5 bases and J by 2 bases; unmatched bases: 5. The CDR3 contains 15 residues. Germline V lookup: CDR1 LGHNA, CDR2 YSLEER. The CDR3 reads CASSTDRGPGNTIYF. CDR3 coding DNA: TGCGCCAGCAGCACTGACAGGGGTCCTGGAAACACCATATATTTT.

This clone has only one observation. The CDR3 here is CSAETENIQYF. CDR3 nucleotides: TGCAGTGCTGAAACGGAGAACATTCAGTACTTC. The chain recombines TRBV20-1 with TRBJ2-4; D unclear. The CDR3 is 11 residues long. With 5 bases removed from V and 7 bases from J, the gap between germline ends came to 9 bases. From germline, CDR1 is DFQATT and CDR2 SNEGSKA (reference sequence).

The chain has TRBV7-8 and TRBJ2-1; a possible D gene is TRBD2 (5 bases). Germline V CDR1 and CDR2: SGHVS, FQNEAQ. V was clipped by 8 bases and J by 8 bases, with 13 bases between them. The CDR3 covers 12 residues. The CDR3 protein is CASSPGGDEQFF. DNA of the CDR3: TGTGCCAGCTCTCCAGGAGGAGATGAGCAGTTCTTC.

The chain combines TRBV25-1 with TRBJ1-2; the match to TRBD1 covers 7 bases. Germline CDR1 and CDR2: MGHDK and SYGVNS. The V gene end was trimmed by 4 bases and the J gene end by 0 bases; junction bases not matched to a gene: 11. This CDR3 is built from 17 residues. In DNA, the CDR3 is TGTGCCAGCAGTGGGCGGACAGGCCCGGTAACTAACTATGGCTACACCTTC. Its protein product is CASSGRTGPVTNYGYTF.